This TCR beta chain was obtained from a study of cytomegalovirus exposure and HLA in healthy donors. About the study: Across 300 to 400 genotyped donors, about 81% landed in the Caucasian-associated ancestry cluster.

This clone was seen more than once but under ten times. The PCR ran on 60 Vbeta and 13 Jbeta primers. Only in-frame clones appear in the TCRdb table, and some are missing; sequencing was by immunoSEQ multiplex PCR. The sample lists some 100,000 clones; around 80% were seen once. Looked up from germline, CDR1 is SGHVS and CDR2 is FNYEAQ. V lost 1 base, J lost 4 bases, and 13 bases lay in between. The length of the CDR3 is 15 residues. Sequencing was done on a sample of PBMCs. The TCR was taken from a woman between 45 and 65 years old in good health and CMV-seropositive. The V and J genes are TRBV7-6 and TRBJ1-2; no firm D call. CDR3: CASSLEEGLGYGYTF. CDR3 sequence (DNA): TGTGCCAGCAGCTTAGAAGAGGGTTTGGGCTATGGCTACACCTTC.